The clone carrying this TCR beta chain was seen a handful of times. Its antigen is still unknown. Each CDR3 protein gets one entry after TCRdb re-called the reads with MiXCR. The table records 510,000 or so distinct CDR3 sequences, 26% of them present only once. The data belong to a study of T cell repertoires in cytomegalovirus infection. Study summary: It was the public TCR beta signatures that indicated both CMV infection and matching HLA type. Findings of the study overall: Clonotypes of TCR beta that were HLA-C-restricted and CMV-specific dominated the ex vivo response.

Germline CDR1 and CDR2: LGHNA and YNFKEQ. The CDR3 consists of 15 residues. V dropped 0 bases and J dropped 7 bases, with 13 bases sitting between them. This TCR was recovered from a human donor in good health (CMV status not recorded). Some clones in this sample may be carry-over from other donors' samples. The rearrangement links TRBV4-2 to TRBJ2-1, with D perhaps matching TRBD2 (5 bases). What was sequenced was PBMCs. CDR3 region: CASSQERAGVNEQFF. DNA of the CDR3: TGTGCCAGCAGCCAAGAGAGGGCTGGGGTTAATGAGCAGTTCTTC.